What follows are 21 T cell receptor beta chains derived from one specimen sequenced in a study of blood T cells in healthy people across ages. For the second PCR, which ran for about 6 to 11 cycles, a sample-barcoded 5' primer and a J-beta primer mix were used. MiXCR, applied by TCRdb to the 5' RACE reads, yields one record per CDR3 protein. The sample comprises hundreds of thousands of distinct CDR3 sequences, more than 20% of which are singletons, and under 4% rests with the top ten. Sequencing was carried out using blood. The receptors were sampled from a man in his 70s in good health.

The chain is built from TRBV20-1 and TRBJ2-3; D not certain. The length of the CDR3 is 15 residues. V was cut by 0 bases and J by 2 bases, with 12 bases left in between. Germline assignment: CDR1 DFQATT and CDR2 SNEGSKA (reference sequence). CDR3 region: CSARDFAGHTDTQYF. The DNA for the CDR3 is TGCAGTGCTAGAGACTTCGCTGGGCACACAGATACGCAGTATTTT.

The V gene is TRBV5-1, the J gene TRBJ2-1, with D possibly matching TRBD1 (5 bases). Germline CDR1 and CDR2: SGHRS and YFSETQ. V gave up 0 bases and J gave up 4 bases, with 11 bases separating them. This CDR3 contains 15 residues. DNA of the CDR3: TGCGCCAGCAGCTTGGAACTGGGGCCTTACAATGAGCAGTTCTTC. Its translation: CASSLELGPYNEQFF. Full variable domain (rest looked up from reference TRBV5-1 and TRBJ2-1): KAGVTQTPRYLIKTRGQQVTLSCSPISGHRSVSWYQQTPGQGLQFLFEYFSETQRNKGNFPGRFSGRQFSNSRSEMNVSTLELGDSALYLCASSLELGPYNEQFFGPGTRLTVL.

The table lists this clonotype with a few counts. The J gene is TRBJ2-7, the V gene TRBV2; D is perhaps TRBD1 (6 bases). V lost 5 bases, J lost 2 bases, and 13 bases lay in between. Germline-derived CDR1 and CDR2 are SNHLY and FYNNEI. There are 14 residues in the CDR3. The CDR3 DNA reads TGTGCCAGCAGTCGCCGGACAGAGACCTACGAGCAGTACTTC. This encodes CASSRRTETYEQYF. Supplemented by reference TRBV2 and TRBJ2-7, the full variable domain reads EPEVTQTPSHQVTQMGQEVILRCVPISNHLYFYWYRQILGQKVEFLVSFYNNEISEKSEIFDDQFSVERPDGSNFTLKIRSTKLEDSAMYFCASSRRTETYEQYFGPGTRLTVT.

The chain links TRBV3-1 to TRBJ2-7; 10 nucleotides line up with TRBD1. The CDR3 runs 13 residues. Trimming cost V 4 bases and J 7 bases; bases outside gene matches: 4. Germline V gives CDR1 LGHDT, CDR2 YNNKEL (reference sequence). CDR3 DNA: TGTGCCAGCAGCCTGACAGGGGGCGAAGAGCAGTACTTC. Protein sequence: CASSLTGGEEQYF.

V is TRBV28 and J is TRBJ2-1; 7 bases are a match to TRBD2. The CDR3 extends over 13 amino acids. CDR1 MDHEN and CDR2 SYDVKM come from the germline V gene. V gave up 6 bases and J gave up 8 bases; unmatched junction bases: 7. CDR3 loop: CASRKAGRDEQFF. The DNA of the CDR3 is TGTGCCAGCAGGAAAGCGGGAAGGGATGAGCAGTTCTTC.

In its sample, this clonotype was seen a few times. The rearrangement uses TRBV7-9 and TRBJ2-1; 11 positions match TRBD2. The V and J ends lost 3 bases and 8 bases, in that order; junction bases with no gene match: 9. CDR3 length: 16 amino acids. Germline V lookup: CDR1 SEHNR, CDR2 FQNEAQ (reference sequence). CDR3 DNA: TGTGCCAGCAGCTTGGATACTAGCGGGAGAGTCGATGAGCAGTTCTTC. Translation: CASSLDTSGRVDEQFF.

The sample holds a few counts of this clonotype. This chain links TRBV27 with TRBJ1-3; no clear D gene. Germline assignment: CDR1 MNHEY and CDR2 SMNVEV (reference sequence). V was clipped by 6 bases and J by 2 bases, with 17 bases between them. This CDR3 is built from 16 residues. The CDR3 nucleotides are TGTGCCAGCAGCCCCCAAAGGGCGACTACTGGAAACACCATATATTTT. Encoded protein: CASSPQRATTGNTIYF.

The sample holds a few counts of this clonotype. The rearrangement uses TRBV29-1 and TRBJ2-5; TRBD1 matches at 7 bases. CDR1 is SQVTM and CDR2 is ANQGSEA in the germline V gene. Germline trimming cut 6 bases from V and 2 bases from J; bases unmatched to any gene: 6. The CDR3 sequence is 13 residues long. The CDR3 DNA is TGCAGCGTCTCAGGGGGAAGGCAAGAGACCCAGTACTTC. This gives the protein CSVSGGRQETQYF.

As for this clonotype: Germline and junction disagree at one end, which may indicate a read error. V is TRBV28 and J is TRBJ2-5, with TRBD2 identical over 8 bases. The CDR3 runs 16 residues. Looked up from germline, CDR1 is MDHEN and CDR2 is SYDVKM. This CDR3 reads CASSPASGPEVHEQLF. CDR3 bases: TGTGCCAGCAGCCCCGCTAGCGGGCCAGAAGTCCATGAGCAGCTCTTC.

The V and J genes are TRBV4-3 and TRBJ1-4; D is unresolved. Trimming took off 1 base at V and 4 bases at J, with 13 bases between the two ends. The germline V gene encodes CDR1 LGHNA and CDR2 YSLEER. This CDR3 region has 16 residues. CDR3 amino acids: CASSQAPDGYNEKLFF. DNA for the CDR3: TGCGCCAGCAGCCAAGCTCCGGACGGATATAATGAAAAACTGTTTTTT.

V is TRBV6-5 and J is TRBJ2-5; no firm D call. Gene TRBJ2-7 matches the end of the DNA better, so the J call may be wrong. Germline CDR1 and CDR2: MNHEY and SVGAGI. The CDR3 has 12 residues. In DNA, the CDR3 is TGTGCCAGCACTTCCCCTTCGGACGAGCAGTACTTC. This gives the protein CASTSPSDEQYF.

This clonotype was seen a few times. The chain recombines TRBV7-6 with TRBJ1-4, with 8 bases that match TRBD1. V was pared by 2 bases and J by 4 bases, with 3 bases of the junction left unmatched. The CDR3 contains 15 residues. Germline assignment: CDR1 SGHVS and CDR2 FNYEAQ. The CDR3: CASSLSTGDNEKLFF. CDR3 bases: TGTGCCAGCAGCTTATCGACAGGGGATAATGAAAAACTGTTTTTT.

This clonotype was observed at least ten times. This rearrangement joins TRBV7-2 to TRBJ2-5, with a tentative D call TRBD2 (6 bases). The germline V gene has CDR1 SGHTA and CDR2 FQGNSA. V lost 5 bases and J 1 base, leaving 11 bases between the germline ends. CDR3 length: 14 residues. This chain's CDR3 is CASSPMGGQETQYF. The CDR3 bases are TGTGCCAGCAGCCCGATGGGGGGCCAAGAGACCCAGTACTTC.

This chain's CDR3 is CSARKDRVPYEQYF. CDR3 coding DNA: TGCAGTGCTAGGAAAGACAGGGTTCCCTACGAGCAGTACTTC. The chain employs TRBV20-1 and TRBJ2-7, with 7 bases aligning to TRBD1. Trimming at V came to 3 bases and at J to 2 bases, leaving 7 bases not matched to a gene. The CDR3 sequence is 14 residues long. Germline V gene lookup returns CDR1 DFQATT and CDR2 SNEGSKA (reference sequence).

The chain couples TRBV7-2 to TRBJ1-5, with D possibly matching TRBD1 (5 bases). In germline, CDR1 is SGHTA, CDR2 FQGNSA. The CDR3 contains 15 residues. The V end was cut by 4 bases, the J end by 4 bases, with 14 bases between. The DNA of the CDR3 is TGTGCCAGCAGCTACGACAAGGGGATAAATCAGCCCCAGCATTTT. It codes for CASSYDKGINQPQHF.

This clonotype was detected a few times. The chain has TRBV2 and TRBJ2-7, with TRBD2 matching over 8 bases. The trim removed 7 bases at V and 4 bases at J, leaving 6 bases unmatched. CDR3 size: 13 residues. Germline V gene lookup returns CDR1 SNHLY and CDR2 FYNNEI. The DNA of the CDR3 is TGTGCCAGCAAGCGGGAGATCGAGTACGAGCAGTACTTC. Translated, it gives CASKREIEYEQYF.

This clonotype has more than one count but fewer than ten. V gene TRBV10-3 combines with J gene TRBJ1-4, with no clear D. Germline CDR1 reads ENHRY; CDR2 reads SYGVKD. V was clipped by 0 bases and J by 2 bases, with 7 bases between them. The CDR3 covers 15 residues. Written as DNA, the CDR3 is TGTGCCATCAGTGAGTCAGGGAGGACTAATGAAAAACTGTTTTTT. Residues: CAISESGRTNEKLFF.

This clonotype was seen repeatedly, ten times or more. The chain employs TRBV7-9 and TRBJ2-5, with D maybe TRBD2 (6 bases). Trimming cost V 5 bases and J 4 bases, with 17 bases left between them. CDR1 and CDR2 (germline): SEHNR, FQNEAQ (reference sequence). CDR3 length: 15 residues. The CDR3 loop reads CASSTPLRELETQYF. The CDR3 coding sequence is TGTGCCAGCAGCACCCCCCTCCGGGAGCTAGAGACCCAGTACTTC.

As concerns this clonotype: At one end the junction does not follow the germline gene, possibly because of a read error. CDR3 DNA sequence: TGTGCCAGCAGCCACGGGACAGCCACAGATACGCGGTATTTT. Translated, it gives CASSHGTATDTRYF. This chain joins TRBV7-2 and TRBJ2-3; 7 nucleotides match TRBD1. Germline V lookup: CDR1 SGHTA, CDR2 FQGNSA. The CDR3 consists of 14 residues.

V gene TRBV20-1 combines with J gene TRBJ2-2; 7 bases map to TRBD2. After removal of 0 bases from V and 2 bases from J, the junction contained 6 bases not matched to a gene. The CDR3 is 16 amino acids. The V gene's germline CDR1 is DFQATT and CDR2 SNEGSKA (reference sequence). As DNA, the CDR3 is TGCAGTGCTAGAGATGGGTCTAGCGGTAACACCGGGGAGCTGTTTTTT. Its protein is CSARDGSSGNTGELFF.

This clonotype was seen more than once but under ten times. The genes are TRBV11-2 and TRBJ2-1, with D perhaps TRBD2 (5 bases). CDR1 is SGHAT, CDR2 FQNNGV, per germline. V was clipped by 5 bases and J by 3 bases, with 17 bases between them. The CDR3 has 16 amino acids. CDR3 sequence: CASSPSGSALYNEQFF. The CDR3 DNA reads as TGTGCCAGCAGCCCCTCGGGGAGCGCCCTCTACAATGAGCAGTTCTTC. Together with reference TRBV11-2 and TRBJ2-1, the CDR3 gives the full variable domain: EAGVAQSPRYKIIEKRQSVAFWCNPISGHATLYWYQQILGQGPKLLIQFQNNGVVDDSQLPKDRFSAERLKGVDSTLKIQPAKLEDSAVYLCASSPSGSALYNEQFFGPGTRLTVL.